The 5 T cell receptor beta chains in this list originate from one sample, sequenced in a study of synovial regulatory T cells in juvenile arthritis. Sequenced by immunoSEQ multiplex PCR; TCRdb stores in-frame clones only, minus some. The ten top clones account for roughly 0.93%, within a sample of roughly 10,000 clones. Sequencing was carried out using Treg cells from blood. Subset noted: remaining (HLA-DR-negative) circulating blood Treg cells. The receptor set was obtained from a donor aged 2-29 years with juvenile idiopathic arthritis.

V and J are TRBV29-1 and TRBJ1-1. The germline V gene has CDR1 SQVTM and CDR2 ANQGSEA. The CDR3 covers 12 residues. No DNA appears here. CDR3 residues: CSVDYRGTEAFF.

The chain uses TRBV4-3 and TRBJ2-7; TCRdb proposes TRBD2, but this gene call is untestable without DNA. The CDR3 runs 15 residues. No nucleotide data were recorded. CDR1 LGHNA and CDR2 YSLEER come from the germline V gene. CDR3: CASSQDIRGSYEQYF.

The chain recombines TRBV6-6 with TRBJ2-1; without DNA, the TCRdb call of TRBD2 cannot be checked. CDR1 is MNHNY and CDR2 is SVGAGI in the germline V gene (reference sequence). The CDR3 extends over 16 amino acids. The DNA is unrecorded. CDR3 sequence: CASSYSPGGLNNEQFF.

The V gene is TRBV19, the J gene TRBJ1-3; the D call of TRBD1 rests on TCRdb alone, since no DNA is present to check it. In germline, CDR1 is LNHDA, CDR2 SQIVND (reference sequence). The CDR3 length is 15 residues. The DNA is not on file. This chain's CDR3 is CASSIEGLPGNTIYF.

The genes are TRBV28 and TRBJ1-4; TCRdb selects TRBD1, and the lack of DNA leaves this call unchecked. This CDR3 region has 14 residues. DNA for this receptor is not on file. Germline CDR1 and CDR2: MDHEN and SYDVKM. CDR3 in amino acids: CASSLGTENEKLFF. The full variable domain, rest sourced from reference TRBV28 and TRBJ1-4, is DVKVTQSSRYLVKRTGEKVFLECVQDMDHENMFWYRQDPGLGLRLIYFSYDVKMKEKGDIPEGYSVSREKKERFSLILESASTNQTSMYLCASSLGTENEKLFFGSGTQLSVL.